The present T cell receptor beta chain was sequenced within a study of tumor-infiltrating lymphocytes in primary liver carcinoma. Study at large: Male and female patients aged 30 to 69 years made up the cohort.

Trimming left V 5 bases short and J 7 bases short, with 13 bases between. There are 13 residues in the CDR3. The V gene's germline CDR1 is SGHAT and CDR2 FQNNGV. This clonotype is termed medium-sized. No antigen is known for it. The investigators made TCR beta cDNA from 400 to 500 ng total RNA, using a constant-region primer. Libraries for TCR beta were built through three nested multiplex PCR rounds, which together made up a slightly modified ARM-PCR procedure. The two initial PCR rounds, around 11 cycles each, used TRBV1-TRBV30 forward and C-beta reverse primers. TCRdb ran MiXCR on the multiplex PCR reads and lists one entry per CDR3 protein. The sample contains about 120,000 distinct CDR3 sequences, 50% to 70% of which appear only once. Co-extracted RNA and DNA came from roughly 20-30 mg of unsorted bulk tissue. Resecting the tumor surgically was how the patients' primary liver carcinoma was treated. Samples were taken from five separate regions (per tumor).

Study-level findings and limits: In tumor-adjacent and tumor-blood pairs, overlap was lower than in tumor region pairs.

V is TRBV11-2 and J is TRBJ2-3, with D perhaps TRBD2 (5 bases). The source of this sequence is a woman aged 60-75 years with primary liver carcinoma and hepatitis B virus infection. Sequencing input: liver tumor tissue from sampling region 1. Described subset: tumor region T1, superior pole. This CDR3 is CASSTISSYTQYF. The CDR3 coding sequence is TGTGCCAGCAGCACCATCTCTAGCTATACGCAGTATTTT.